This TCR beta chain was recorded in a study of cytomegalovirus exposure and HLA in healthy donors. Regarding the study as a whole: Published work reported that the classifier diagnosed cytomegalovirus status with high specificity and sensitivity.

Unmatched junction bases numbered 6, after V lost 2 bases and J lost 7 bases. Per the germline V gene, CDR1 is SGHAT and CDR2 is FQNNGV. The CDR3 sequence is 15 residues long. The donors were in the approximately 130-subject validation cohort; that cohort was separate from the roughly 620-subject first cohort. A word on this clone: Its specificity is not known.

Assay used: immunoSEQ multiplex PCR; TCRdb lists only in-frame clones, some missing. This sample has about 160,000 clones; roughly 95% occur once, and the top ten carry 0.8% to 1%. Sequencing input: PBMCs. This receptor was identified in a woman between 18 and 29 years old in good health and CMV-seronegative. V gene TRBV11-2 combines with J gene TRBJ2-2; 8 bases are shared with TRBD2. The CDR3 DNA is TGTGCCAGCAGCTTACCAGCGGGGGTCAACGGGGAGCTGTTTTTT. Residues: CASSLPAGVNGELFF.